This is a list of T cell receptor beta chains from one sample in a study of blood T cell repertoires in COVID-19. The method was immunoSEQ multiplex PCR; TCRdb's version includes in-frame clones alone and lacks a portion of them. This table holds some 65,000 clones, under 95% found once. Sequences were obtained from peripheral blood. All receptors come from a man between 65 and 80 years old with active COVID-19. Both conserved end residues are part of each CDR3. The order of the fields is clone size, V gene, D gene, J gene, CDR3 protein, CDR3 DNA. A D gene is named only where the DNA matches it firmly. Clone size is stated in some rows and not others, as once, few, many or a class when expanded.

>NA|TRBV11-3|NA|TRBJ2-5
CASSTSETQYF
NA
>NA|TRBV19|NA|TRBJ2-1
CASSIDLYNEQFF
TGTGCCAGTAGTATAGATTTATACAATGAGCAGTTCTTC
>NA|TRBV28|TRBD1|TRBJ1-2
CASSLGQGYGYTF
TGTGCCAGCAGTTTAGGACAGGGGTATGGCTACACCTTC
>NA|TRBV3-1/TRBV3-2|NA|TRBJ1-6
CASSQLTGLGPLHF
TGTGCCAGCAGCCAGCTAACAGGGTTGGGACCCCTCCACTTT
>NA|TRBV3-1/TRBV3-2|NA|TRBJ1-6
CASSQGAGGTNSPLHF
TGTGCCAGCAGCCAAGGGGCGGGGGGAACGAATTCACCCCTCCACTTT
>NA|TRBV12-3/TRBV12-4|NA|TRBJ2-5
CASSFSETQYF
TGTGCCAGCAGTTTTTCGGAGACCCAGTACTTC
>NA|TRBV5-4|NA|TRBJ2-5
CASSREGAGRQETQYF
TGTGCCAGCAGCCGGGAAGGGGCGGGGCGGCAAGAGACCCAGTACTTC
>NA|TRBV7-9|TRBD1|TRBJ2-6
CASSSRDRALVLTF
TGTGCCAGCAGCTCCAGGGACAGGGCTCTCGTCCTGACTTTC
>NA|TRBV11-1|TRBD1|TRBJ2-1
CASSSTRTGNYNEQFF
TGTGCCAGCAGCTCCACTCGGACAGGGAACTACAATGAGCAGTTCTTC
>NA|TRBV29-1|NA|TRBJ2-3
CSVEAGTDTQYF
TGCAGCGTTGAAGCAGGAACAGATACGCAGTATTTT
>NA|TRBV5-1|TRBD2|TRBJ2-3
CASSLVAGTDTQYF
TGCGCCAGCAGCCTGGTAGCGGGGACAGATACGCAGTATTTT
>NA|TRBV6-2/TRBV6-3|NA|TRBJ2-3
CASSRTDRSAQYF
TGTGCCAGCAGCCGAACGGACAGATCGGCGCAGTATTTT
>NA|TRBV6-6|TRBD1|TRBJ2-2
CASSYSGTGSGELFF
TGTGCCAGCAGTTATTCCGGGACAGGGTCCGGGGAGCTGTTTTTT
>NA|TRBV7-7|TRBD2|TRBJ2-5
CASSLSAGEAETQYF
TGTGCCAGCAGCTTATCTGCGGGGGAAGCGGAGACCCAGTACTTC
>NA|TRBV9|TRBD1|TRBJ1-6
CASSERDSNSPLHF
TGTGCCAGCAGCGAAAGGGACAGCAATTCACCCCTCCACTTT
>NA|TRBV7-9|TRBD1|TRBJ1-5
CASSEGQAQHF
TGTGCCAGCAGCGAGGGACAGGCCCAGCATTTT
>NA|TRBV5-8|TRBD1|TRBJ1-2
CASSRTGAPYGYTF
TGTGCCAGCAGCCGGACAGGGGCTCCCTATGGCTACACCTTC
>NA|TRBV19|NA|TRBJ1-5
CASSMPGYSNQPQHF
TGTGCCAGTAGTATGCCAGGGTATAGCAATCAGCCCCAGCATTTT
>once|TRBV5-4|TRBD2|TRBJ2-3
CASSSTSGVTDTQYF
TGTGCCAGCAGCAGTACTAGCGGGGTCACAGATACGCAGTATTTT
>NA|TRBV20-1|NA|TRBJ2-5
CSASTPGRETQYF
TGCAGTGCTAGTACGCCAGGGCGGGAGACCCAGTACTTC
>NA|TRBV7-8|NA|TRBJ1-1
CASSSGARKNTEAFF
TGTGCCAGCAGCTCAGGGGCCAGGAAGAACACTGAAGCTTTCTTT
>NA|TRBV5-4|TRBD2|TRBJ2-1
CASGLAGDNEQFF
TGTGCCAGCGGACTAGCGGGGGATAATGAGCAGTTCTTC
>NA|TRBV9|TRBD2|TRBJ2-7
CASSVTSGGAYEQYF
TGTGCCAGCAGCGTTACTAGCGGGGGGGCATACGAGCAGTACTTC
>NA|TRBV5-1|TRBD1|TRBJ1-2
CASSLGTGGAFGYTF
TGCGCCAGCAGCTTGGGGACAGGGGGCGCGTTTGGCTACACCTTC